A selection of T cell receptor beta chains follows, all from one sample in a study of neoadjuvant nivolumab and ipilimumab in lung cancer. Method: immunoSEQ multiplex PCR; TCRdb's copy keeps in-frame clones and lacks some. The data show 20,000 to 25,000 clones, with roughly 84% seen just once and more than 20% held by the top ten. The specimen comprised peripheral blood, sampled before neoadjuvant nivolumab, alone or with ipilimumab. The receptors here all came from an adult with non-small cell lung cancer. Both conserved end residues are part of each CDR3. A D gene is named only where the DNA matches it firmly. Rows may omit the clone size; those that give it use once, few, many or a size class.

CDR3: CSASGNQETQYF
DNA: TGCAGCGCCTCAGGGAATCAAGAGACCCAGTACTTC
V: TRBV29-1
J: TRBJ2-5
size: .
D: .

CDR3: CASSPGLAGENEQFF
DNA: TGTGCTAGCAGCCCAGGACTAGCGGGGGAAAATGAGCAGTTCTTC
V: TRBV7-7
J: TRBJ2-1
size: .
D: TRBD2

CDR3: CAWSVGTSGMGTQYF
DNA: TGTGCCTGGAGTGTAGGGACTAGCGGGATGGGTACGCAGTATTTT
V: TRBV30
J: TRBJ2-3
size: .
D: TRBD2

CDR3: CASSDSGYYEQYF
DNA: TGTGCCAGCAGTGATTCAGGGTACTACGAGCAGTACTTC
V: TRBV6-5
J: TRBJ2-7
size: .
D: .

CDR3: CASSSNSYNEQFF
DNA: TGTGCCAGCAGCTCCAACTCCTACAATGAGCAGTTCTTC
V: TRBV7-2
J: TRBJ2-1
size: .
D: .

CDR3: CASSALNYEQYF
DNA: TGTGCCAGCAGCGCCCTGAACTACGAGCAGTACTTC
V: TRBV6-1
J: TRBJ2-7
size: .
D: .

CDR3: CASRTGLLYEQYF
DNA: TGTGCCAGCAGGACAGGCCTCCTGTACGAGCAGTACTTC
V: TRBV28
J: TRBJ2-7
size: .
D: .

CDR3: CASSQGTGMWAEAFF
DNA: TGCGCCAGCAGCCAGGGGACAGGGATGTGGGCTGAAGCTTTCTTT
V: TRBV4-1
J: TRBJ1-1
size: once
D: TRBD1

CDR3: CASSQETGGPNEQFF
DNA: TGTGCCAGCAGCCAAGAGACGGGAGGGCCAAATGAGCAGTTCTTC
V: TRBV11-3
J: TRBJ2-1
size: .
D: TRBD2

CDR3: CASSLVGTAGFYGYTF
DNA: TGTGCCAGCAGCTTAGTCGGGACAGCAGGATTCTATGGCTACACCTTC
V: TRBV7-6
J: TRBJ1-2
size: medium-sized
D: TRBD1

CDR3: CASSVGRTSEAFF
DNA: TGTGCCAGCAGTGTCGGCAGAACCTCTGAAGCTTTCTTT
V: TRBV6-1
J: TRBJ1-1
size: few
D: .

CDR3: CASSLVGPDSGNTIYF
DNA: TGTGCCAGCAGCTTGGTCGGACCAGACTCTGGAAACACCATATATTTT
V: TRBV5-6
J: TRBJ1-3
size: .
D: .

CDR3: CAWSGLAGNEQFF
DNA: TGTGCCTGGAGTGGACTAGCGGGAAATGAGCAGTTCTTC
V: TRBV30
J: TRBJ2-1
size: .
D: TRBD2

CDR3: CASRAYYGYTF
DNA: TGTGCCAGCAGGGCTTACTATGGCTACACCTTC
V: TRBV28
J: TRBJ1-2
size: few
D: .

CDR3: CASRRDRAAVAFF
DNA: TGTGCCAGCAGACGGGACAGGGCGGCAGTGGCTTTCTTT
V: TRBV28
J: TRBJ1-1
size: .
D: TRBD1

CDR3: CASSQTGLGTEQYF
DNA: TGTGCCAGCAGCCAGACTGGACTCGGGACCGAGCAGTACTTC
V: TRBV14
J: TRBJ2-7
size: .
D: .

CDR3: CASSTASGQGSFSGNTIYF
DNA: TGTGCCAGCAGCACCGCCTCAGGACAGGGTAGCTTCTCTGGAAACACCATATATTTT
V: TRBV11-3
J: TRBJ1-3
size: .
D: TRBD1

CDR3: CASFQGSYGYTF
DNA: TGTGCCAGTTTCCAGGGGAGCTATGGCTACACCTTC
V: TRBV18
J: TRBJ1-2
size: once
D: .

CDR3: CASSSGDRGVGGYTF
DNA: TGTGCCAGCAGCTCCGGGGACAGGGGAGTAGGTGGCTACACCTTC
V: TRBV7-9
J: TRBJ1-2
size: .
D: TRBD1

CDR3: CASSRIWGGTGELFF
DNA: TGTGCCAGCAGCCGTATTTGGGGGGGCACCGGGGAGCTGTTTTTT
V: TRBV7-2
J: TRBJ2-2
size: .
D: TRBD2

CDR3: CASSHLGPGNTIYF
DNA: TGTGCCAGCAGCCATCTCGGTCCTGGAAACACCATATATTTT
V: TRBV4-2
J: TRBJ1-3
size: .
D: .

CDR3: CASSPDSNNEKLFF
DNA: TGTGCCAGCAGCCCCGACAGCAATAATGAAAAACTGTTTTTT
V: TRBV7-2
J: TRBJ1-4
size: .
D: .

CDR3: CSVDPPGQGSYGYTF
DNA: TGCAGCGTCGACCCCCCGGGACAGGGGTCCTATGGCTACACCTTC
V: TRBV29-1
J: TRBJ1-2
size: .
D: TRBD1

CDR3: CATSRDPRNIQYF
DNA: TGTGCCACCAGCAGAGACCCCCGAAACATTCAGTACTTC
V: TRBV15
J: TRBJ2-4
size: .
D: .

CDR3: CASSTLMGGTYEQYF
DNA: TGTGCCAGCAGCACCCTAATGGGAGGGACCTACGAGCAGTACTTC
V: TRBV7-9
J: TRBJ2-7
size: .
D: TRBD2

CDR3: CASSGPGGLAEQYF
DNA: TGTGCCAGCAGCGGGCCGGGGGGACTGGCAGAGCAGTACTTC
V: TRBV11-2
J: TRBJ2-7
size: .
D: TRBD2

CDR3: CASSLPTGAARETQYF
DNA: TGTGCCAGCAGCTTACCCACTGGGGCGGCCCGGGAGACCCAGTACTTC
V: TRBV7-2
J: TRBJ2-5
size: .
D: .

CDR3: CASSFLSGAGSEQYF
DNA: TGTGCCAGCAGCTTTCTTAGCGGAGCCGGTTCCGAGCAGTACTTC
V: TRBV7-9
J: TRBJ2-7
size: .
D: .

CDR3: CASSPLPEIQPQHF
DNA: TGTGCCAGCAGCCCCCTACCGGAGATTCAGCCCCAGCATTTT
V: TRBV9
J: TRBJ1-5
size: .
D: .

CDR3: CATAVDSSYNEQFF
DNA: TGCGCCACCGCAGTAGATTCCTCCTACAATGAGCAGTTCTTC
V: TRBV5-1
J: TRBJ2-1
size: .
D: .

CDR3: CASSPAGTQNTGELFF
DNA: TGTGCCAGCTCACCTGCCGGGACTCAGAACACCGGGGAGCTGTTTTTT
V: TRBV18
J: TRBJ2-2
size: .
D: .

CDR3: CASSQGDTQYF
DNA: TGTGCCAGCAGCCAAGGGGATACGCAGTATTTT
V: TRBV11-2
J: TRBJ2-3
size: .
D: .

CDR3: CASSLTTTQSF
DNA: TGTGCCAGCAGCTTGACCACGACTCAATCCTTC
V: TRBV5-8
J: TRBJ2-7
size: .
D: .

CDR3: CASSQRLASYEQYF
DNA: TGCGCCAGCAGCCAACGGCTAGCCTCCTACGAGCAGTACTTC
V: TRBV4-1
J: TRBJ2-7
size: few
D: .

CDR3: CASITDSHQPQHF
DNA: TGTGCCAGCATCACCGACAGTCATCAGCCCCAGCATTTT
V: TRBV28
J: TRBJ1-5
size: .
D: .

CDR3: CASTQGPYEQYF
DNA: TGTGCCAGCACCCAGGGACCCTACGAGCAGTACTTC
V: TRBV6-1
J: TRBJ2-7
size: .
D: .

CDR3: CASSVESPSRDRVYETEAFF
DNA: TGTGCCAGCAGCGTAGAGTCTCCTTCCCGGGACAGGGTTTACGAGACTGAAGCTTTCTTT
V: TRBV9
J: TRBJ1-1
size: .
D: TRBD1

CDR3: CASSNEGQDSYEQYF
DNA: TGTGCCAGCAGCAACGAGGGACAGGATTCCTACGAGCAGTACTTC
V: TRBV5-4
J: TRBJ2-7
size: .
D: TRBD1

CDR3: CATRRGETQYF
DNA: TGTGCCACCCGGAGGGGAGAGACCCAGTACTTC
V: TRBV10-3
J: TRBJ2-5
size: .
D: .

CDR3: CASSLASGTDTQYF
DNA: TGTGCCAGCAGCTTAGCTAGCGGCACAGATACGCAGTATTTT
V: TRBV7-2
J: TRBJ2-3
size: .
D: .

CDR3: CASRTTGFSNYGYTF
DNA: TGTGCCAGCAGGACAACAGGGTTCTCTAACTATGGCTACACCTTC
V: TRBV6-1
J: TRBJ1-2
size: .
D: .

CDR3: CASSWGTEYYGYTF
DNA: TGTGCCAGCAGCTGGGGGACAGAGTACTATGGCTACACCTTC
V: TRBV5-4
J: TRBJ1-2
size: .
D: TRBD1

CDR3: CASSLNIDTQYF
DNA: TGTGCCAGCAGCTTAAATATAGATACGCAGTATTTT
V: TRBV7-2
J: TRBJ2-3
size: .
D: .